This T cell receptor (beta chain) was sequenced during a study of cytomegalovirus exposure and HLA in healthy donors. Trimming removed 4 bases from V and 6 bases from J, with 18 bases in between. Per the germline V gene, CDR1 is SGDLS and CDR2 is YYNGEE. The CDR3 runs 15 residues. Study conclusions and caveats: Investigators reported around 150 TCR beta chains as tied to cytomegalovirus.

About this clone: Its antigen is unknown.

TCRdb's table, derived via immunoSEQ multiplex PCR, lists solely in-frame clones and lacks some. The table lists approximately 120,000 clones, around nine tenths of them singletons. The sequence derives from a woman aged 18-29 years in good health and CMV-seronegative. This chain joins TRBV9 and TRBJ2-3, with D perhaps TRBD1 (6 bases). Sample: PBMCs. CDR3 nucleotide sequence: TGTGCCAGCAGCCTCCCGGGACACTTAAGCGATACGCAGTATTTT. Translated: CASSLPGHLSDTQYF.